The table lists the clone carrying this T cell receptor beta chain with a few counts. This sample is drawn from a study of T-cell memory formation after mild COVID-19. TCRdb re-derived calls from the 5' RACE reads in MiXCR, one entry per CDR3 protein. The data show fewer than 650,000 distinct CDR3 sequences, around 15% seen once. Germline assignment: CDR1 MNHEY and CDR2 SVGEGT. Trimming pared 6 bases from V and 5 bases from J, leaving 10 bases between. The CDR3 contains 12 residues. The TCR comes from an adult woman who had mild COVID-19 (a few samples of this study predate the infection). Cell type and time point are not known. Sequencing input: PBMCs or a T cell subset sorted from them (not recorded which). The chain employs TRBV6-2 or TRBV6-3 and TRBJ1-1; D remains unclear. CDR3 region: CASRPGGTEAFF. CDR3 bases: TGTGCCAGCAGACCTGGAGGGACTGAAGCTTTCTTT.